The clone carrying this TCR beta chain was detected many times. What it recognizes is unknown. These data originate in a study of shared clonotypes between healthy human individuals. In replicate PCRs of sorted subsets, 150 to 200 ng DNA, roughly 31,000 T cell genomes, was used. Sequencing used immunoSEQ multiplex PCR; TCRdb keeps in-frame clones, though not all of them. The sample consists of more than 900,000 clones, around 82% of them appearing once. Findings of the study overall: Among the subsets, naive ones generally showed larger estimated richness than memory ones.

Germline loops: CDR1 SGHAT, CDR2 FQNNGV. The CDR3 contains 17 residues. Trimming pared 4 bases from V and 3 bases from J, leaving 21 bases between. Recent vaccinations or acute infections were absent in the healthy HIV-negative adult donors. A CD45RA+ naive subset and a CD45RA-negative memory subset were split from CD4+ cells. This receptor was taken from a man aged 18 to 29 in good health. Some clones in this sample may be carry-over from other donors' samples. The specimen was memory CD4+ T cells from PBMCs. Subset described: CD45RA-negative fraction. This chain uses TRBV11-2 with TRBJ1-2; perhaps TRBD1 as D (5 bases). CDR3 in amino acids: CASSSGGGPGDYYGYTF. The CDR3 coding sequence is TGTGCCAGCAGCTCCGGGGGGGGTCCCGGGGATTACTATGGCTACACCTTC.